The next 13 T cell receptor beta chains were all read from a single sample in a study of blood T cell repertoires in COVID-19. The data were produced by immunoSEQ multiplex PCR, yet TCRdb's version contains in-frame clones alone and is incomplete. The table has around 70,000 clones, roughly 85% seen once; the top ten hold 1.5% to 2%. The specimen was peripheral blood. These TCRs come from a woman aged 60-75 years with acute or convalescent COVID-19.

This clone was found once. The chain is built from TRBV3-1 (or the pseudogene TRBV3-2) and TRBJ2-7; 9 nucleotides match TRBD2. Germline V gene sequence: CDR1 LGHDT, CDR2 YNNKEL (reference sequence). Trimming cost V 0 bases and J 8 bases; bases outside gene matches: 8. The CDR3 is made up of 15 amino acids. The CDR3 here is CASSQDVAGAVKQYF. CDR3 in DNA: TGTGCCAGCAGCCAAGATGTAGCGGGGGCCGTCAAGCAGTACTTC.

The chain links TRBV27 to TRBJ1-5, with D hard to call. CDR3 length: 16 residues. The V gene lost 5 bases and the J gene lost 0 bases, with 14 bases spanning the gap. Germline CDR1 MNHEY, CDR2 SMNVEV (reference sequence). The CDR3 sequence: CASSNGTPYSNQPQHF. In DNA, the CDR3 is TGTGCCAGCAGTAATGGTACACCATATAGCAATCAGCCCCAGCATTTT.

This clone was seen only once. One end of the junction is discordant with germline, which a read error may explain. The chain is built from TRBV7-7 and TRBJ2-5; 7 bases are shared with TRBD2. Germline CDR1 reads SSHAT; CDR2 reads FNYEAQ (reference sequence). The CDR3 runs to 14 residues. The CDR3 DNA sequence: TGTGCTAGCAGCTTAGCGGGCACATTAGAGACCCAGTACTTC. Translated, it gives CASSLAGTLETQYF.

The rearrangement links TRBV2 to TRBJ2-2, with 11 bases fitting TRBD1. The CDR3 covers 15 residues. V lost 4 bases to trimming and J lost 6 bases; unmatched junction nucleotides: 4. Germline V gene lookup returns CDR1 SNHLY and CDR2 FYNNEI. CDR3 bases: TGTGCCAGCAGTGTTATGGGACAGGGGGCCGGGGAGCTGTTTTTT. Translation: CASSVMGQGAGELFF.

The chain employs TRBV25-1 and TRBJ1-6; D is ambiguous. Germline-derived CDR1 and CDR2 are MGHDK and SYGVNS. CDR3 length: 14 amino acids. Trimming cost V 6 bases and J 7 bases, with 13 bases left between them. For the CDR3, the DNA is TGTGCCAGCAGCCGCGAGGGCGGAAATTCACCCCTCCACTTT. It yields the protein CASSREGGNSPLHF.

This clone was seen just once. The CDR3 protein is CASSVTTGQSTDTQYF. Here the CDR3 DNA reads TGTGCCAGCAGCGTAACTACGGGTCAAAGCACAGATACGCAGTATTTT. The chain joins TRBV3-1 (or the pseudogene TRBV3-2) to TRBJ2-3; D unclear. CDR1 and CDR2 (germline): LGHDT, YNNKEL (reference sequence). The CDR3 is 16 residues long. The V and J ends lost 5 bases and 0 bases respectively, with 15 bases between them.

The rearrangement links TRBV6-5 to TRBJ2-1, with D possibly being TRBD1 (6 bases). This CDR3 contains 15 residues. Germline lookup yields CDR1 MNHEY and CDR2 SVGAGI. V lost 6 bases, J lost 0 bases, and 12 bases lay in between. CDR3 sequence: CASSLTGYSYNEQFF. In nucleotides, the CDR3 is TGTGCCAGCAGCTTGACAGGATACTCCTACAATGAGCAGTTCTTC.

There are a few counts of this clone. The CDR3 reads CASSQAGKAFF. In DNA, the CDR3 is TGCGCCAGCAGCCAAGCGGGGAAGGCTTTCTTT. The chain joins TRBV4-1 to TRBJ1-1; D gene unclear. This CDR3 region has 11 residues. V was shortened by 1 base and J by 11 bases, with 8 bases between the two germline ends. Germline assignment: CDR1 MGHRA and CDR2 YSYEKL.

This sequence joins TRBV29-1 and TRBJ1-2; 8 bases are a match to TRBD1. Germline values: CDR1 SQVTM, CDR2 ANQGSEA. The CDR3 is 12 residues long. V was pared by 6 bases and J by 7 bases, with 7 bases of the junction left unmatched. The CDR3 reads CSVYGQGLGYTF. In nucleotides, the CDR3 is TGCAGCGTATACGGACAGGGACTTGGCTACACCTTC.

The chain links TRBV27 to TRBJ1-1; 8 bases match TRBD1. J lost 4 bases, V lost 5 bases, and 9 bases had no gene match. The CDR3 has 15 amino acids. Per germline, CDR1 MNHEY and CDR2 SMNVEV (reference sequence). Here the CDR3 DNA reads TGTGCCAGCAGTCCCTCCCCGACAGGGGCCACTGAAGCTTTCTTT. Protein: CASSPSPTGATEAFF.

The chain recombines TRBV19 with TRBJ1-6; D is unresolved. CDR3 length: 17 amino acids. Germline V CDR1 and CDR2: LNHDA, SQIVND (reference sequence). Between the trimmed V and J ends, which lost 5 bases and 0 bases, there was a span of 14 bases. For the CDR3, the DNA is TGTGCCAGTAGTTTCGCGGTGACTAGCTCCTATAATTCACCCCTCCACTTT. Amino acid sequence: CASSFAVTSSYNSPLHF.

The chain recombines TRBV6-1 with TRBJ2-3; 8 bases are a match to TRBD1. In germline, CDR1 is MNHNS, CDR2 SASEGT. J gave up 4 bases and V 2 bases, and 5 bases lay outside the gene matches. The CDR3 sequence is 15 residues long. This chain's CDR3 is CASSEQGARADTQYF. As DNA, the CDR3 is TGTGCCAGCAGTGAACAGGGGGCGCGCGCAGATACGCAGTATTTT.

V and J are TRBV11-2 and TRBJ1-2; D possibly corresponds to TRBD1 (5 bases). Trimming stripped 5 bases from V and 2 bases from J, with 18 bases between. The germline V gene has CDR1 SGHAT and CDR2 FQNNGV. There are 16 residues in the CDR3. CDR3 protein: CASSPLGPVLNYGYTF. Here the CDR3 DNA reads TGTGCCAGCAGCCCCCTGGGGCCAGTACTAAACTATGGCTACACCTTC.